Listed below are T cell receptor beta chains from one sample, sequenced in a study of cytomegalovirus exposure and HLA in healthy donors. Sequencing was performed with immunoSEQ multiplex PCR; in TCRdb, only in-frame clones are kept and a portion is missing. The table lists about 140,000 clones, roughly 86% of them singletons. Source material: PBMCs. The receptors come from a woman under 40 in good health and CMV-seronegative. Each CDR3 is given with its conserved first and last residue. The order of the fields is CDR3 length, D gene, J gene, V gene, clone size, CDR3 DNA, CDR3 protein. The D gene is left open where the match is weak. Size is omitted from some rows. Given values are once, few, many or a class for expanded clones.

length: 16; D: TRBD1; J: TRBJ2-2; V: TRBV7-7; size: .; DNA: TGTGCTAGCAGCTCGGGACAGGGGTCGGGCACCGGGGAGCTGTTTTTT; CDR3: CASSSGQGSGTGELFF
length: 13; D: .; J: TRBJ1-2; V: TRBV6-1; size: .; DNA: TGTGCCAGCACTCCGGTGACAGTCGATGGCTACACCTTC; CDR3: CASTPVTVDGYTF
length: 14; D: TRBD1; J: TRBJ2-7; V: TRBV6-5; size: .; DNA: TGTGCCAGCCTTAGCGAGCGACAGGGGTACGAGCAGTACTTC; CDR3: CASLSERQGYEQYF
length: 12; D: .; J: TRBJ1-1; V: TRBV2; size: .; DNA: TGTGCCAGCAGTGAAGTAGGCCCCAGGGACTGCTTT; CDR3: CASSEVGPRDCF
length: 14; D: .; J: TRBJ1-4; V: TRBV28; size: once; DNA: TGTGCCAGCAGAAAAAGGCGGGGACATGAAAAACTGTTTTTT; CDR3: CASRKRRGHEKLFF
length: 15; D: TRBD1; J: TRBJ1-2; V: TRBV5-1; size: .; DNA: TGCGCCAGCAGCCCCGACCTCACCGGGACAGGTGGCTACACCTTC; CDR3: CASSPDLTGTGGYTF
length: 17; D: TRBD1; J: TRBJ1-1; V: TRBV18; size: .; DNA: TGTGCCAGCTCACGAGCCCCTGGGGGGACAGCGAACACTGAAGCTTTCTTT; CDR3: CASSRAPGGTANTEAFF
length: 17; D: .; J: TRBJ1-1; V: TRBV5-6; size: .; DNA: TGTGCCAGCAGCCCCGGAGGGGCAGCCTCTCGGGTCACTGAAGCTTTCTTT; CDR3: CASSPGGAASRVTEAFF
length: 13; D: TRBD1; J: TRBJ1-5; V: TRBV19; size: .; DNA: TGTGCCAGTAGCCGGACAGGGCAACAGCCCCAGCATTTT; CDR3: CASSRTGQQPQHF
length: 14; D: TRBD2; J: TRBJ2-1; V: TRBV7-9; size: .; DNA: TGTGCCAGCAGTCCGGGGACTAGCGGGAGAGAGCAGTTCTTC; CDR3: CASSPGTSGREQFF
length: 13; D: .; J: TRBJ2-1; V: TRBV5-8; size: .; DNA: TGTGCCAGCAGCTTGGGAGTTTACAATGAGCAGTTCTTC; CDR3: CASSLGVYNEQFF
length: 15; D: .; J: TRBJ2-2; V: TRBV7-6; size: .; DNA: TGTGCCAGCAGCTTAGCTTGGGGAGACACCGGGGAGCTGTTTTTT; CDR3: CASSLAWGDTGELFF
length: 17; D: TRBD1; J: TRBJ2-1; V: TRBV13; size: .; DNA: TGTGCCAGCAGCTTATATCCCGGACAGGGATTTAACAATGAGCAGTTCTTC; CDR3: CASSLYPGQGFNNEQFF
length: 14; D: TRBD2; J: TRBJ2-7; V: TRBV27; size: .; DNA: TGTGCCAGCAGTTTGGCGGGGGGTCATTACGAGCAGTACTTC; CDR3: CASSLAGGHYEQYF
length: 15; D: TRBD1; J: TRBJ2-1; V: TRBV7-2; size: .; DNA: TGTGCCAGCAGCTCGTCCGGGACAGGGGGACTTTTTCAGTTCTTC; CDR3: CASSSSGTGGLFQFF
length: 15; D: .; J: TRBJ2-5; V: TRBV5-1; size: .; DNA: TGCGCCAGCAGCTTGGAAGGACAAATCCAAGAGACCCAGTACTTC; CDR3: CASSLEGQIQETQYF
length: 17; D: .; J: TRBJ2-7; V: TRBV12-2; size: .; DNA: TGTGCAAGTCGCCCCGGACCGGGACAGCAATGTCGAGCCGAGCAGTACTTC; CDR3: CASRPGPGQQCRAEQYF
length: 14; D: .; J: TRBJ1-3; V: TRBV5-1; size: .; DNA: TGCGCCAGCAGCTTTGGCGGTAAAGGAAACACCATATATTTT; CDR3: CASSFGGKGNTIYF
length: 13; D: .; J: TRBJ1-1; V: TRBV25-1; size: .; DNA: TGTGCCAGCACTAGGGGAATAGGGACTGAAGCTTTCTTT; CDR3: CASTRGIGTEAFF
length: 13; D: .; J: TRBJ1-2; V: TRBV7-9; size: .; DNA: TGTGCCAGCAGCTTAGTGGGCAGGGGCCTCTACACCTTC; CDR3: CASSLVGRGLYTF
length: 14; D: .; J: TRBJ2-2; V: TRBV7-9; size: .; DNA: TGTGCCAGCAGCTTTACGGCGAACACCGGGGAGCTGTTTTTT; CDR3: CASSFTANTGELFF
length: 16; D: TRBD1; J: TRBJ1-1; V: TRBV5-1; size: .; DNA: TGCGCCAGCAGCTTAGAAAATGGACAGGGTAGGACTGAAGCTTTCTTT; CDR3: CASSLENGQGRTEAFF
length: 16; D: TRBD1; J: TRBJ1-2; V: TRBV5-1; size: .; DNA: TGCGCCAGCAGCTTGGACCCCGGGACAGCCAACTATGGCTACACCTTC; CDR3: CASSLDPGTANYGYTF
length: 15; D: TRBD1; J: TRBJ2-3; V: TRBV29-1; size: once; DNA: TGCAGCGTTGAAGACAGGGGGCGCGACACAGATACGCAGTATTTT; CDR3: CSVEDRGRDTDTQYF
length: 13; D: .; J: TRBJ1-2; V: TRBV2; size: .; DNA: TGTGCCAGCAGGATCGGACAGAACTATGGCTACACCTTC; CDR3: CASRIGQNYGYTF
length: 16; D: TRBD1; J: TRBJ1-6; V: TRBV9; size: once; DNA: TGTGCCAGCAGCCAGGGGGTGAGCTCCTATAATTCACCCCTCCACTTT; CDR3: CASSQGVSSYNSPLHF
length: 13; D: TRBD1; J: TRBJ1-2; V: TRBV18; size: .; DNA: TGTGCCAGCTCTCCAACGACAGGGAATGGCTACACCTTC; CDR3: CASSPTTGNGYTF
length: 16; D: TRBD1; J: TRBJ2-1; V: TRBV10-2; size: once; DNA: TGCGCCAGCAGTGACTCGGGACAGGGCTCCTACAATGAGCAGTTCTTC; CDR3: CASSDSGQGSYNEQFF
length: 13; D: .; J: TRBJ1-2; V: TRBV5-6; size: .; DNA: TGTGCCAGCAGCTTGACCGGTATCTATGGCTACACCTTC; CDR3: CASSLTGIYGYTF
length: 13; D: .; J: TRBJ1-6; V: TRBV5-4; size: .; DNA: TGTGCCAGCAGCTTGGGGAGGGATCGGGCCCTCCACTTT; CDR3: CASSLGRDRALHF
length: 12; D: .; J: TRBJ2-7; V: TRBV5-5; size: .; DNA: TGTGCCAGCAGCCTCGGACTCTACGAGCAGTACTTC; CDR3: CASSLGLYEQYF
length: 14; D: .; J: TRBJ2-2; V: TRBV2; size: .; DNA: TGTGCCAGCAGTGAGCGGGGAGATACCGGGGAGCTGTTTTTT; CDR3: CASSERGDTGELFF